A selection of T cell receptor beta chains follows, all from one sample in a study of tumor-infiltrating lymphocytes in localized non-small cell lung cancer. Clones were read by immunoSEQ multiplex PCR, and TCRdb kept only the in-frame ones, dropping some. The sample includes 15,000 to 20,000 clones, more than 60% of them seen just once. Sequenced sample: lung tumor tissue. The receptors come from a human donor with non-small cell lung cancer. The CDR3 runs from the conserved cysteine through the conserved F or W. D genes are given only for firm matches. The size field is filled for only some rows; it gives once, few, many or a size class.

V	D	size	J	CDR3	DNA
TRBV4-3	NA	NA	TRBJ1-1	CASSQDTGRTEAFF	TGCGCCAGCAGCCAAGATACCGGGAGAACTGAAGCTTTCTTT
TRBV10-3	NA	NA	TRBJ1-1	CAISGLYPNTEAFF	TGTGCCATCAGTGGCCTCTATCCGAACACTGAAGCTTTCTTT
TRBV30	NA	NA	TRBJ2-7	CAWSSRHEQYF	TGTGCCTGGAGTTCTCGTCACGAGCAGTACTTC
TRBV25-1	TRBD1	NA	TRBJ2-5	CASSRTGQETQYF	TGTGCCAGCAGTCGGACAGGTCAAGAGACCCAGTACTTC
TRBV28	TRBD1	NA	TRBJ1-1	CASSPDRVGTEAFF	TGTGCCAGCAGTCCCGACAGGGTAGGAACTGAAGCTTTCTTT
TRBV29-1	NA	NA	TRBJ1-3	CSVQGFSGNTIYF	TGCAGCGTTCAGGGGTTCTCTGGAAACACCATATATTTT
TRBV28	NA	NA	TRBJ1-3	CASTLPSGSGNTIYF	TGTGCCAGCACCTTACCATCGGGCTCTGGAAACACCATATATTTT
TRBV2	NA	NA	TRBJ2-1	CASNEGVYNEQFF	TGTGCCAGCAATGAAGGGGTTTACAATGAGCAGTTCTTC
TRBV19	TRBD2	NA	TRBJ2-2	CATGTSGRGTGELFF	TGTGCCACGGGGACTAGCGGGAGGGGCACCGGGGAGCTGTTTTTT
TRBV2	TRBD1	NA	TRBJ1-1	CASSDWRGQGTEAFF	TGTGCCAGCAGTGACTGGAGGGGGCAAGGGACTGAAGCTTTCTTT
TRBV19	NA	NA	TRBJ2-4	CASSGGRKNIQYF	TGTGCCAGTAGCGGGGGACGCAAAAACATTCAGTACTTC
TRBV6-5	NA	NA	TRBJ2-3	CASKRIGEGDTQYF	TGTGCCAGCAAAAGAATCGGAGAGGGAGATACGCAGTATTTT
TRBV7-9	NA	NA	TRBJ2-3	CASSSSPDLTGFSTDTQYF	TGTGCCAGCAGCTCGAGCCCTGATTTGACAGGCTTTAGCACAGATACGCAGTATTTT
TRBV13	NA	NA	TRBJ1-1	CASSLGRDAEAFF	TGTGCCAGCAGCTTAGGCCGGGACGCTGAAGCTTTCTTT
TRBV5-8	NA	NA	TRBJ2-1	CASSLRGYNEQFF	TGTGCCAGCAGCTTAAGGGGGTACAATGAGCAGTTCTTC
TRBV10-1	NA	few	TRBJ2-7	CASSERFLGEQYF	TGCGCCAGCAGTGAGAGGTTTTTGGGTGAGCAGTACTTC